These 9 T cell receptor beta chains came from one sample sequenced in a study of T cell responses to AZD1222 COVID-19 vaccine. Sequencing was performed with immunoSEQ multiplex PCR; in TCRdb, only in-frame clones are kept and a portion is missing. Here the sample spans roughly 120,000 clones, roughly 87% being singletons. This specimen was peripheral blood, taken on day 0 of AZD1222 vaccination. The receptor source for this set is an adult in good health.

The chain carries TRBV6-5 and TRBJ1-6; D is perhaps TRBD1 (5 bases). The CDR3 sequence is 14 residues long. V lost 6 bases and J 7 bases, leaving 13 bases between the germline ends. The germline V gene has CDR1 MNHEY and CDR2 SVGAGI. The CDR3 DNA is TGTGCCAGCAGCGCCTGGGGGAGAAATTCACCCCTCCACTTT. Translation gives CASSAWGRNSPLHF.

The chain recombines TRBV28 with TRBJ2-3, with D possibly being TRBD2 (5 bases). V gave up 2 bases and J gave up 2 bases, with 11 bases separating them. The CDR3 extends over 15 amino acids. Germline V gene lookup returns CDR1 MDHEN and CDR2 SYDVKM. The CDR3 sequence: CASSLRRYPTDTQYF. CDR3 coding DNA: TGTGCCAGCAGTTTAAGGAGGTATCCCACAGATACGCAGTATTTT.

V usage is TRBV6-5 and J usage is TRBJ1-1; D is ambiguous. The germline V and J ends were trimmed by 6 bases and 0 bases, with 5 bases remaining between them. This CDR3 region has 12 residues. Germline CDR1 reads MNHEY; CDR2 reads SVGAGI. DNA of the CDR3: TGTGCCAGCAGAAGGGTGAACACTGAAGCTTTCTTT. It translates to CASRRVNTEAFF.

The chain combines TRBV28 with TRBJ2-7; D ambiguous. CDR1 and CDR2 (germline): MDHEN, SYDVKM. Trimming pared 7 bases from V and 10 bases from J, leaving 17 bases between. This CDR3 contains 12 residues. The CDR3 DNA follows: TGTGCCAGCAACTCGGGCCCCGCTGAACAGTACTTC. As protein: CASNSGPAEQYF. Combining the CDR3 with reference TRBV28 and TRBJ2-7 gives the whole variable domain DVKVTQSSRYLVKRTGEKVFLECVQDMDHENMFWYRQDPGLGLRLIYFSYDVKMKEKGDIPEGYSVSREKKERFSLILESASTNQTSMYLCASNSGPAEQYFGPGTRLTVT.

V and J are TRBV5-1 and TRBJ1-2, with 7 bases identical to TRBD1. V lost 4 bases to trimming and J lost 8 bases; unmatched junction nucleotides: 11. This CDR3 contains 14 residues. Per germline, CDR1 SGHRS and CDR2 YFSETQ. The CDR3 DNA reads TGCGCCAGCAGCCCGGGACTAGGGGGCGAGGGCTACACCTTC. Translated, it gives CASSPGLGGEGYTF.

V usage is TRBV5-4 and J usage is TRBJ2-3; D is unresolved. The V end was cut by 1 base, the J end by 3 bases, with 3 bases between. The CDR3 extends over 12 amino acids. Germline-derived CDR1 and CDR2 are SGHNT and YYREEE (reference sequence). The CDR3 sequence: CASSLWTDTQYF. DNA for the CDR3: TGTGCCAGCAGCTTGTGGACAGATACGCAGTATTTT.

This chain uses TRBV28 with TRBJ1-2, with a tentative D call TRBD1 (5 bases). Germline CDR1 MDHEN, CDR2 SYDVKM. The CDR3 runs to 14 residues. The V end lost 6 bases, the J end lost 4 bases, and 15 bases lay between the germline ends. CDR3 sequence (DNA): TGTGCCAGCAGAACCCCCCTGCAGGGCTATGGCTACACCTTC. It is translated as CASRTPLQGYGYTF.

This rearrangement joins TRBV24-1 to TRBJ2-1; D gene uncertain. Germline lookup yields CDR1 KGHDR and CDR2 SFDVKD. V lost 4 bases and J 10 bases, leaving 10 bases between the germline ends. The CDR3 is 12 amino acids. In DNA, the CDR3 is TGTGCCACCAGTGAGCCCCACGGGGAGCAGTTCTTC. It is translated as CATSEPHGEQFF.

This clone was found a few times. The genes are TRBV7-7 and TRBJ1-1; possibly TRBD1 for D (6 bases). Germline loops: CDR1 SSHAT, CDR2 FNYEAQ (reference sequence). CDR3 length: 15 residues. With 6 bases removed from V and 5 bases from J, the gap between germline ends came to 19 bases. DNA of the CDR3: TGTGCCAGCAGACCTTCGGACAGCGCGGGTACTGAAGCTTTCTTT. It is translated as CASRPSDSAGTEAFF.